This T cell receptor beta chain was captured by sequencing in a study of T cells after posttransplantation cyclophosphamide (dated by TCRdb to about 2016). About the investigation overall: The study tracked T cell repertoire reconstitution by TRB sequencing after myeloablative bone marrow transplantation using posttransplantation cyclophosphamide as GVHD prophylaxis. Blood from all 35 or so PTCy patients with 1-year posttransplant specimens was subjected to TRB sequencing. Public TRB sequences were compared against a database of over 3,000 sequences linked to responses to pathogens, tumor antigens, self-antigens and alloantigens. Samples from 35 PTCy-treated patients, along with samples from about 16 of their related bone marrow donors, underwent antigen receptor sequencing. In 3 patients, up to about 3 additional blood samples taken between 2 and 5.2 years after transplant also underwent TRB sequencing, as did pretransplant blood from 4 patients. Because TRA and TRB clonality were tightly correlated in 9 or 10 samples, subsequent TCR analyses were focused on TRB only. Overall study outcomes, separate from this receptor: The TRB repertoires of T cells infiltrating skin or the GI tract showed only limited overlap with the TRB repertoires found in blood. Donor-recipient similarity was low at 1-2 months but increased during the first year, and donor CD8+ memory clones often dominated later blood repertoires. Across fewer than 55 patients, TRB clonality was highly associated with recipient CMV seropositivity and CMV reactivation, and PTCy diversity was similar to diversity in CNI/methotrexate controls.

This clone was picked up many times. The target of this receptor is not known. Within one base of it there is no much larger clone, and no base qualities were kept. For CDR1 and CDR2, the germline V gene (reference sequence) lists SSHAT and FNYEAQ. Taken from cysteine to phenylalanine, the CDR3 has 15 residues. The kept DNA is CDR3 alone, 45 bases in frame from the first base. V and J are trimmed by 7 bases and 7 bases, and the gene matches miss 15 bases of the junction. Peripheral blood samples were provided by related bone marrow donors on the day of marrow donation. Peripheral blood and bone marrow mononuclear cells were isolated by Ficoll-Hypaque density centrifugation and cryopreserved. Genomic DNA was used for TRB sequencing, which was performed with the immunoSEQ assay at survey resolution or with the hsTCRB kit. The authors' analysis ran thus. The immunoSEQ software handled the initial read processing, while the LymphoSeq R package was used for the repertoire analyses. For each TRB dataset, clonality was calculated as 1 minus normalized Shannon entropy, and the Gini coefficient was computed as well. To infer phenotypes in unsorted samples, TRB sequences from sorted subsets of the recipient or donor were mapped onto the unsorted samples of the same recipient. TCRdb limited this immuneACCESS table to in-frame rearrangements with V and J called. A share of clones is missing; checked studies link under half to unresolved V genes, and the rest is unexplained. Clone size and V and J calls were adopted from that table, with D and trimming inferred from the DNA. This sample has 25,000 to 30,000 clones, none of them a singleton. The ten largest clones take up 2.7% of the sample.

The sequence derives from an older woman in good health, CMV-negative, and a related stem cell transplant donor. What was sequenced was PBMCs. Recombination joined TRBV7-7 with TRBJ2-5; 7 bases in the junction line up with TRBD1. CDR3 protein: CASTPDRTNGATQYF. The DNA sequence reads TGTGCCAGCACCCCGGACAGGACAAATGGAGCGACCCAGTACTTC.